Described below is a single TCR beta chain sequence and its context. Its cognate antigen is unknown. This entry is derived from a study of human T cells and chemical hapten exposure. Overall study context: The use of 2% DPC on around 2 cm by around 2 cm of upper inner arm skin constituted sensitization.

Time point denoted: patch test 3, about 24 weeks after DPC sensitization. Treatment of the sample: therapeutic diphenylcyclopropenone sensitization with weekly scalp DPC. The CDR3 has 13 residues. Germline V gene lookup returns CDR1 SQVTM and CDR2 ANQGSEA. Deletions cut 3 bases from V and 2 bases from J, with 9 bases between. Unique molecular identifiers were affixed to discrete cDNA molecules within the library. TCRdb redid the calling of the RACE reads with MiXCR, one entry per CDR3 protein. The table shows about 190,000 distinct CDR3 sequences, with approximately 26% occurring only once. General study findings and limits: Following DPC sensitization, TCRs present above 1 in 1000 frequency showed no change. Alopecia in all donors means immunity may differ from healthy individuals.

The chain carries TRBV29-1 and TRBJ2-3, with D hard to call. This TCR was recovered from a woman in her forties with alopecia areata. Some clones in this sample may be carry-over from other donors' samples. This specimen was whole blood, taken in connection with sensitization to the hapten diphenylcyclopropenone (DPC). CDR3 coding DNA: TGCAGCGTTGACGGATCATACACAGATACGCAGTATTTT. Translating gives CSVDGSYTDTQYF.